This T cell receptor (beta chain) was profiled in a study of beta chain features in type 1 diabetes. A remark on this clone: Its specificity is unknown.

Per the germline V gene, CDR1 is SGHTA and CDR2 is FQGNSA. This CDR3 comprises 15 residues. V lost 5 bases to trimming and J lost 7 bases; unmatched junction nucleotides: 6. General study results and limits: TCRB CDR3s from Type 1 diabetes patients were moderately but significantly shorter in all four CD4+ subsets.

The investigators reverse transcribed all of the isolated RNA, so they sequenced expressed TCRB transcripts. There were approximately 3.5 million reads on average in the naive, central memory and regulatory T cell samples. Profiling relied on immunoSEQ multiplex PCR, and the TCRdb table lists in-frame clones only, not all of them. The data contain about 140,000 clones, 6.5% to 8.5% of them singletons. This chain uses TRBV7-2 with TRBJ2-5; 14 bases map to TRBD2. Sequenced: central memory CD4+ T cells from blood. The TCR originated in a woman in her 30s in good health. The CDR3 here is CASSQGTSGSGTQYF. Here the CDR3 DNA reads TGTGCCAGCAGCCAAGGGACTAGCGGGAGCGGGACCCAGTACTTC.